These 5 T cell receptor beta chains came from one sample sequenced in a study of neurological immune-mediated disorders. The time point was: longitudinal time-point 1 (baseline). MiXCR, run by TCRdb on the 5' RACE reads, gives a single entry per CDR3 protein. The data contain approximately 49,000 distinct CDR3 sequences, over 8% of them singletons. Material: PBMCs. The receptors originated from a woman in her 40s in good health.

This clonotype was counted at least ten times. The V gene is TRBV12-3 or TRBV12-4, the J gene TRBJ2-1; no firm D call. The germline V and J ends were trimmed by 7 bases and 0 bases, with 7 bases remaining between them. The CDR3 spans 13 residues. This chain's CDR3 is CASTWSSYNEQFF. Here the CDR3 DNA reads TGTGCCAGCACTTGGAGCTCCTACAATGAGCAGTTCTTC.

V and J are TRBV6-1 and TRBJ1-2, with D perhaps TRBD1 (6 bases). In germline, CDR1 is MNHNS, CDR2 SASEGT. The CDR3 has 12 amino acids. This CDR3 is CTNRDIGYGYTF. The DNA of the CDR3 is TGTACCAACAGGGACATAGGCTATGGCTACACCTTC.

This clonotype came up a few times. The chain joins TRBV20-1 to TRBJ2-1; TRBD2 matches at 11 bases. The CDR3 is made up of 16 amino acids. Germline V CDR1 and CDR2: DFQATT, SNEGSKA (reference sequence). Losses at the gene ends were 0 bases for V and 6 bases for J; bases not matched to a gene: 7. CDR3 bases: TGCAGTGCTAGAGATTGGACTAGCGGGTTAGGCAATGAGCAGTTCTTC. It specifies CSARDWTSGLGNEQFF.

This clonotype was seen many times. CDR3 in amino acids: CASSFTGRESEAFF. CDR3 nucleotide sequence: TGCGCCAGCAGCTTTACGGGGCGAGAATCTGAAGCTTTCTTT. The genes are TRBV5-1 and TRBJ1-1; tentatively, D is TRBD1 (5 bases). From germline, CDR1 is SGHRS and CDR2 YFSETQ. The V gene lost 2 bases and the J gene lost 6 bases, with 14 bases spanning the gap. The CDR3 runs to 14 residues.

This clonotype was recorded many times. The CDR3, as DNA: TGTGCCAGCGCCCGAGAAGGGGCTTCTGGAAACACCATATATTTT. This translates into CASAREGASGNTIYF. The chain recombines TRBV6-5 with TRBJ1-3; perhaps TRBD1 as D (5 bases). The V and J ends lost 8 bases and 1 base respectively, with 15 bases between them. The CDR3 spans 15 residues. Germline assignment: CDR1 MNHEY and CDR2 SVGAGI.